The T cell receptor (beta chain) under discussion was sequenced for a study of blood T cells in healthy people across ages. In the case of this clonotype: Its target is not known.

The second PCR ran 7 to 11 cycles with a sample-barcoded 5' primer and J-beta primers. Each sample yielded at least 2.5 million CDR3-containing paired-end reads. TCRdb re-derived calls from the 5' RACE reads in MiXCR, one entry per CDR3 protein. The profile covers around 1.5 million distinct CDR3 sequences, with 30% to 35% appearing a single time and over 9% taken by the ten largest. Study-wide points: Across samples, TCR beta diversity tracked strongly with naive T cell percentage.

Trimming took 7 bases from V and 1 from J, leaving 10 bases between them. The germline gives CDR1 SEHNR, CDR2 FQNEAQ (reference sequence). The CDR3 totals 13 residues. Sequencing input: blood. The chain employs TRBV7-9 and TRBJ2-5; D could derive from TRBD1 or TRBD2 (5 bases each). The receptor's source is a woman aged 25 to 39 in good health. The CDR3 is CASTGTAQETQYF. In nucleotides, the CDR3 is TGTGCCAGCACCGGGACGGCCCAAGAGACCCAGTACTTC. The full variable domain, in which reference TRBV7-9 and TRBJ2-5 provide the parts outside the CDR3, is DTGVSQNPRHKITKRGQNVTFRCDPISEHNRLYWYRQTLGQGPEFLTYFQNEAQLEKSRLLSDRFSAERPKGSFSTLEIQRTEQGDSAMYLCASTGTAQETQYFGPGTRLLVL.